Sequencing of this TCR beta chain was carried out in a study of siplizumab effects on memory and regulatory T cells. Germline values: CDR1 MDHEN, CDR2 SYDVKM. This CDR3 has 11 amino acids. As regards this clone: Antigen specificity is unknown.

Using three donor pairs, the authors sequenced unstimulated naive, memory, effector memory and TEMRA subsets. Clones were read by immunoSEQ multiplex PCR, and TCRdb kept only the in-frame ones, dropping some. Seen here are around 61,000 clones, less than 98% observed once, and the top ten hold 1.1%. Study conclusions and caveats: Apparently key alloresponse contributors, naive T cells also seemed more diverse than memory cells. Proliferating Tregs from siplizumab cultures lacked functional confirmation of suppression. In controls, approximately 28% of mappable alloreactive CD4+ clones were Treg-derived on average, versus around 69% with siplizumab.

This sequence originates from a human donor in good health. Source material: naive CD8+ T cells sorted from blood. The rearrangement uses TRBV28 and TRBJ2-7, with TRBD2 identical over 11 bases. Here the CDR3 reads CATSGIHEQYF. DNA of the CDR3: TGTGCGACTAGCGGGATCCACGAGCAGTACTTC. Drawing the rest from reference TRBV28 and TRBJ2-7, the complete variable domain is DVKVTQSSRYLVKRTGEKVFLECVQDMDHENMFWYRQDPGLGLRLIYFSYDVKMKEKGDIPEGYSVSREKKERFSLILESASTNQTSMYLCATSGIHEQYFGPGTRLTVT.